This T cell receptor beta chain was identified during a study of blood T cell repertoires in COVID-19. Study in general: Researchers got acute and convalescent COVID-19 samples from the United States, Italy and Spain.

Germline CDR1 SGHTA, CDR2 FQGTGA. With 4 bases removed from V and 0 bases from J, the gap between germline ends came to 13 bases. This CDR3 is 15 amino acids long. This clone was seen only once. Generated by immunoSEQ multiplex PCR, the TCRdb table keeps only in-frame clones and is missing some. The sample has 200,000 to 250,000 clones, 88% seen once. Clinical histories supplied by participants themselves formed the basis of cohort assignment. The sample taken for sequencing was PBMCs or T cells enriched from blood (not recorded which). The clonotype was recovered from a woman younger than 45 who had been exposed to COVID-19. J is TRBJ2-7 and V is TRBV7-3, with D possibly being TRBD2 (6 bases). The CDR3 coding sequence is TGTGCCAGCAGCTCAGCGGGCGAAAGCTCCTACGAGCAGTACTTC. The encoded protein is CASSSAGESSYEQYF.